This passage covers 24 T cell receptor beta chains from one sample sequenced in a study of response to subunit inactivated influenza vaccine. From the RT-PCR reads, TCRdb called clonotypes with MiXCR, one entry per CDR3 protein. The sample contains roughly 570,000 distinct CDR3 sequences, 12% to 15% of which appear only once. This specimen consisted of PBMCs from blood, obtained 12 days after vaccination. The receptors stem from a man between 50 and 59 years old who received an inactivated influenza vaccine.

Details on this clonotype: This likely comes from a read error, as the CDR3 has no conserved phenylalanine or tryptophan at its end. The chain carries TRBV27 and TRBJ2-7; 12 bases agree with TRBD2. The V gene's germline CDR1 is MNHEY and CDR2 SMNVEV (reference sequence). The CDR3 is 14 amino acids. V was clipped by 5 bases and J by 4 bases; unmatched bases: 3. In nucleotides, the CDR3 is TGTGCCAGCAGTCCCCTAGCGGGGGGGTACGAGCAGTACATC. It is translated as CASSPLAGGYEQYI.

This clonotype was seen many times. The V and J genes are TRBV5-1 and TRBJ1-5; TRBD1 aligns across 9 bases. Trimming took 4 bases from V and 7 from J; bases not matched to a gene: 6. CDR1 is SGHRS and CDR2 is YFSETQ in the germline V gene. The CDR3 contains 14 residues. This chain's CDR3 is CASSLRQGGQPQHF. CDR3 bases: TGCGCCAGCAGCCTAAGACAGGGGGGACAGCCCCAGCATTTT.

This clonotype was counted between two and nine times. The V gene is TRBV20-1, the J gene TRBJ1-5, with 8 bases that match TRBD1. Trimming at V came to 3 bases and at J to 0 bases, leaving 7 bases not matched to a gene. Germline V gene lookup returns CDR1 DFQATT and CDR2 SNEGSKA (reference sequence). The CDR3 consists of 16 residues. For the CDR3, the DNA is TGCAGTGCTAGCCAGGGGGCGACCCATAGCAATCAGCCCCAGCATTTT. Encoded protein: CSASQGATHSNQPQHF.

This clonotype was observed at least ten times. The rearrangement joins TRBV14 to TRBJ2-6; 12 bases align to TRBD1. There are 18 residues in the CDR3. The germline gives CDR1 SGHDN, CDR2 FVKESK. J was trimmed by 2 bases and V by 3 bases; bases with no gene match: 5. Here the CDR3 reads CASSHWDRGLAGANVLTF. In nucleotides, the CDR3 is TGTGCCAGCAGCCACTGGGACAGGGGGCTGGCTGGGGCCAACGTCCTGACTTTC.

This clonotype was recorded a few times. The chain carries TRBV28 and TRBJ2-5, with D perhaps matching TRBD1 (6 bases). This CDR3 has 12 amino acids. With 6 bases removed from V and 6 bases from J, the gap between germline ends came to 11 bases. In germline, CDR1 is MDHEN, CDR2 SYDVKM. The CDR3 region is CASRRQAQTQYF. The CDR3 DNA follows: TGTGCCAGCAGGAGACAGGCGCAGACCCAGTACTTC.

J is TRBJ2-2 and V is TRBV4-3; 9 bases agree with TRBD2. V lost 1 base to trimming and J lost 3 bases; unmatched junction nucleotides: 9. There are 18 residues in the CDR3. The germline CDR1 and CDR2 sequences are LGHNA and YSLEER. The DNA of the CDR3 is TGCGCCAGCAGCCAAGGAGGAGGACTAGCGTTTGACACCGGGGAGCTGTTTTTT. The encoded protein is CASSQGGGLAFDTGELFF.

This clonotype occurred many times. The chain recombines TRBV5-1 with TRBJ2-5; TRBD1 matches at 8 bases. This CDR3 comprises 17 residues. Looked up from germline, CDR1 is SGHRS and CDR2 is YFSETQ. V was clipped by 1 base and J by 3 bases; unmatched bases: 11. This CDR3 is CASSLTGGLLLEETQYF. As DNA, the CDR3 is TGCGCCAGCAGCTTGACAGGGGGTTTATTACTAGAAGAGACCCAGTACTTC.

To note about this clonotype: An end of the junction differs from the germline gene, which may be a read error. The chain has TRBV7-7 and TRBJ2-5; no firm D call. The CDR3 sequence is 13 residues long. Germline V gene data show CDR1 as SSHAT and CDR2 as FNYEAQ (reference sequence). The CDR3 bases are TGTGCTAGCAGCTCTTTAGTGTTGGAGACCCAGTACTTC. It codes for CASSSLVLETQYF.

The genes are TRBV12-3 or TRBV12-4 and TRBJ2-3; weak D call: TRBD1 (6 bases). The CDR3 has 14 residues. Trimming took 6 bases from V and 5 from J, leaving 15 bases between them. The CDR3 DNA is TGTGCCAGCAGGAGACAGGTGGGCATAGATACGCAGTATTTT. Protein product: CASRRQVGIDTQYF.

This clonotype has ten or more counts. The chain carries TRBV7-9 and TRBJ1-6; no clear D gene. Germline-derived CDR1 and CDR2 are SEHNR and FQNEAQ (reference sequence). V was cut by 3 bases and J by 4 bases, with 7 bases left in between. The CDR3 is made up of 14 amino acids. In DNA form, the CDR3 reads TGTGCCAGCAGCTTCGGACGGTATAATTCACCCCTCCACTTT. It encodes CASSFGRYNSPLHF.

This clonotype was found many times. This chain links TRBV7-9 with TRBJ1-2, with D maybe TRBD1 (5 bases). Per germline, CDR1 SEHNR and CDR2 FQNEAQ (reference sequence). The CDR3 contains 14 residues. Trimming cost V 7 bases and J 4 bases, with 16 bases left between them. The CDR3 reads CASKGWRGGYGYTF. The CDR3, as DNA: TGTGCCAGCAAGGGCTGGAGGGGCGGCTATGGCTACACCTTC. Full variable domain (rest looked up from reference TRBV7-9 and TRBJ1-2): DTGVSQNPRHKITKRGQNVTFRCDPISEHNRLYWYRQTLGQGPEFLTYFQNEAQLEKSRLLSDRFSAERPKGSFSTLEIQRTEQGDSAMYLCASKGWRGGYGYTFGSGTRLTVV.

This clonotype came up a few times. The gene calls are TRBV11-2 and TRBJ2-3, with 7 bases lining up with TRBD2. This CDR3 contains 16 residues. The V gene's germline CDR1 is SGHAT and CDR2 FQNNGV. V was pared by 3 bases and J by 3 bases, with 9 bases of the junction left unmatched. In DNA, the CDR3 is TGTGCCAGCAGCTTGGCTAGCGGTACCACGACAGATACGCAGTATTTT. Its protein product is CASSLASGTTTDTQYF.

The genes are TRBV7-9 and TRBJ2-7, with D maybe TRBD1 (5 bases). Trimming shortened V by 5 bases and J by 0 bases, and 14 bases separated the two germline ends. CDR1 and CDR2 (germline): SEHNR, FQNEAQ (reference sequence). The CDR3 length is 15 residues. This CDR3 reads CASSTPGQGSYEQYF. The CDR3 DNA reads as TGTGCCAGCAGCACCCCAGGGCAGGGCTCCTACGAGCAGTACTTC.

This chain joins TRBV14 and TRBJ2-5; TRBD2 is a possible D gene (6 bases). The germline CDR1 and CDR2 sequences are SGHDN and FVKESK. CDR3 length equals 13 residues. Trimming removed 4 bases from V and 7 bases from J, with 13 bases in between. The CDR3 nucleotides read TGTGCCAGCAGCCCCCGCATCGGGGGGACCCAGTACTTC. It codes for CASSPRIGGTQYF.

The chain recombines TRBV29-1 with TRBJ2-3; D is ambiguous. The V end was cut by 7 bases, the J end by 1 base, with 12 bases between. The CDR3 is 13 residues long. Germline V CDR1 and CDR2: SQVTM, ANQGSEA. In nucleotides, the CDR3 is TGCAGCGGTGGAATAGCCGGCACAGATACGCAGTATTTT. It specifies CSGGIAGTDTQYF.

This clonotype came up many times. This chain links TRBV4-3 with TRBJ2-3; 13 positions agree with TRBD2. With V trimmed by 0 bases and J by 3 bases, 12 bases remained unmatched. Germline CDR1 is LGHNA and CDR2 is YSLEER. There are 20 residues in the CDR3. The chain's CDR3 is CASSQDLVTSGRSGTDTQYF. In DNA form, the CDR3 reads TGCGCCAGCAGCCAAGATCTGGTGACTAGCGGGAGGTCGGGAACAGATACGCAGTATTTT.

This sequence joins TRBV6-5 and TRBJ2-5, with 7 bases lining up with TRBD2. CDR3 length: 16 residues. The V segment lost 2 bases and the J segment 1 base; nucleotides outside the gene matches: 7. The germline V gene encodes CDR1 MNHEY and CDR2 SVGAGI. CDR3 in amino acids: CASSYLGGFTQETQYF. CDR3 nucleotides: TGTGCCAGCAGTTACCTGGGGGGGTTCACCCAAGAGACCCAGTACTTC.

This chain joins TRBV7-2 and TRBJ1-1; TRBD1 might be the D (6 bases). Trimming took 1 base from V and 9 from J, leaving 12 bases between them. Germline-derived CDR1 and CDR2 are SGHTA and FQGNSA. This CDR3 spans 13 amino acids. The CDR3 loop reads CASSLEGGAQAFF. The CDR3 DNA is TGTGCCAGCAGCTTAGAGGGGGGGGCACAAGCTTTCTTT.

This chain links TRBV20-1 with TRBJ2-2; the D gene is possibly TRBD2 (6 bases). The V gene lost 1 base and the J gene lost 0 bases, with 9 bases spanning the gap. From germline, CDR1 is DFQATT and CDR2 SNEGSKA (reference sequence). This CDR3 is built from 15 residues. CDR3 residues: CSARVGGANTGELFF. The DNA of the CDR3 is TGCAGTGCTAGAGTCGGGGGAGCGAACACCGGGGAGCTGTTTTTT.

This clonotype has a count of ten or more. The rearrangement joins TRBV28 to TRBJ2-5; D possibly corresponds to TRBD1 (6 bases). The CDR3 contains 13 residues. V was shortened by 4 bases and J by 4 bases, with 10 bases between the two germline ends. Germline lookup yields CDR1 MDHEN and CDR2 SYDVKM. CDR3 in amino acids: CASSWGRGETQYF. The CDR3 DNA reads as TGTGCCAGCAGTTGGGGGCGCGGAGAGACCCAGTACTTC.

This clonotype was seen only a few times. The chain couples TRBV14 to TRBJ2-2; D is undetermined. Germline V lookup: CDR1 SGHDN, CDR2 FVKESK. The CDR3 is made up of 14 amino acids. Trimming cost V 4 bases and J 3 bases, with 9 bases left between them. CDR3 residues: CASSRDFYTGELFF. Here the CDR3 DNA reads TGTGCCAGCAGCCGAGACTTCTACACCGGGGAGCTGTTTTTT.

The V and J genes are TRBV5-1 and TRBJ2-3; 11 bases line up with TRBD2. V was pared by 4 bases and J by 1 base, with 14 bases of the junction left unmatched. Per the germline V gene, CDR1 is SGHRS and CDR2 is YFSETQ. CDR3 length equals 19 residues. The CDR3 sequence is CASSHSSGRSTSGTDTQYF. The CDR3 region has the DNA TGCGCCAGCAGCCATTCTAGCGGGAGGTCAACATCGGGCACAGATACGCAGTATTTT.

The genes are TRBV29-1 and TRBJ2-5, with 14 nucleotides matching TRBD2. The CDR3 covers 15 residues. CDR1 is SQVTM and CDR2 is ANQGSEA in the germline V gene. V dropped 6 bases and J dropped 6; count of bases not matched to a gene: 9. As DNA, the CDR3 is TGCAGCGTGAGGGGGACTAGCGGGAGTGGGAAGACCCAGTACTTC. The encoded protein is CSVRGTSGSGKTQYF.

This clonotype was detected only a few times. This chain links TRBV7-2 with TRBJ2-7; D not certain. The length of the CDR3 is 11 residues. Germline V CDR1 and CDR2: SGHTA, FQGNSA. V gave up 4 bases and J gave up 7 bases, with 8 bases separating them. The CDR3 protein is CASSSSLEQYF. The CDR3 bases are TGTGCCAGCAGCTCATCCTTAGAGCAGTACTTC.